There are a few counts of the clone carrying this T cell receptor beta chain. Its antigen is still unknown. Averaging roughly 0.12 L, one heparinised blood draw came from each individual donor. The data derive from a study of beta chain features in type 1 diabetes. Study-level findings and limits: An over-representation of cells with high TCR expression could result from cDNA sequencing. VDJ junctions sequenced from type 1 diabetes patients showed fewer insertions and more deletions.

cDNA synthesis used the whole RNA isolate, giving expressed TCRB sequences. The repertoire was sequenced with immunoSEQ multiplex PCR; TCRdb's copy has only in-frame clones and lacks some. The sample carries 200,000 to 250,000 clones, around an eighth recorded once. Trimming stripped 5 bases from V and 3 bases from J, with 11 bases between. The CDR3 consists of 14 residues. Germline CDR1 and CDR2: LNHDA and SQIVND (reference sequence). The sequencing input was naive CD4+ T cells from blood. This TCR was sampled from a middle-aged woman in good health. The chain couples TRBV19 to TRBJ1-5; possible D gene TRBD1, 6 bases. The CDR3 protein is CASSRQVFNQPQHF. The CDR3 DNA sequence: TGTGCCAGTAGTCGACAGGTATTCAATCAGCCCCAGCATTTT. Looking up the rest from reference TRBV19 and TRBJ1-5 gives the full variable domain: DGGITQSPKYLFRKEGQNVTLSCEQNLNHDAMYWYRQDPGQGLRLIYYSQIVNDFQKGDIAEGYSVSREKKESFPLTVTSAQKNPTAFYLCASSRQVFNQPQHFGDGTRLSIL.